The 32 T cell receptor beta chains presented below share a single source sample, sequenced in a study of cytomegalovirus exposure and HLA in healthy donors. Some clones are missing from TCRdb's copy, which holds only in-frame ones; the method was immunoSEQ multiplex PCR. The sample consists of some 69,000 clones, about 94% of them appearing once. Sequencing input: PBMCs. Receptor source: a man between 18 and 35 years old in good health and CMV-seropositive.

V is TRBV28 and J is TRBJ1-5, with TRBD1 identical over 9 bases. Germline trimming cut 6 bases from V and 5 bases from J; bases unmatched to any gene: 8. Per the germline V gene, CDR1 is MDHEN and CDR2 is SYDVKM. The CDR3 length is 15 residues. CDR3 coding DNA: TGTGCCAGCAGATTACCGGGACAGGGCTATCAGCCCCAGCATTTT. Protein: CASRLPGQGYQPQHF.

The V gene is TRBV7-9, the J gene TRBJ2-3, with TRBD2 matching over 8 bases. CDR1 is SEHNR, CDR2 FQNEAQ, per germline (reference sequence). The trim removed 3 bases at V and 4 bases at J, leaving 6 bases unmatched. The CDR3 length is 15 residues. The CDR3 DNA is TGTGCCAGCAGCTTCCCGGCGGGGGGCGCAGATACGCAGTATTTT. Its translation is CASSFPAGGADTQYF.

V gene TRBV5-6 combines with J gene TRBJ2-5; 7 nucleotides agree with TRBD2. V lost 0 bases, J lost 1 base, and 6 bases stayed unmatched. Germline V gene sequence: CDR1 SGHDT, CDR2 YYEEEE. The CDR3 consists of 16 residues. The CDR3: CASSLEEAGSQETQYF. The CDR3 nucleotides are TGTGCCAGCAGCTTGGAAGAAGCGGGGAGCCAAGAGACCCAGTACTTC.

The gene calls are TRBV7-6 and TRBJ2-3, with TRBD1 matching 7 bases. Looked up from germline, CDR1 is SGHVS and CDR2 is FNYEAQ. J lost 1 base, V lost 2 bases, and 3 bases had no gene match. The CDR3 has 15 residues. CDR3 sequence reads: CASSLRGLGTDTQYF. CDR3 sequence (DNA): TGTGCCAGCAGCTTAAGGGGGCTCGGCACAGATACGCAGTATTTT.

This chain joins TRBV27 and TRBJ2-7; 8 positions match TRBD1. Unmatched junction bases numbered 6, after V lost 5 bases and J lost 3 bases. The CDR3 is 14 amino acids. CDR1 MNHEY and CDR2 SMNVEV come from the germline V gene (reference sequence). CDR3 sequence (DNA): TGTGCCAGCAGTCTCGGACAGGGTTACTACGAGCAGTACTTC. Protein sequence: CASSLGQGYYEQYF.

This clone has just one count. This chain joins TRBV19 and TRBJ2-2; 11 nucleotides line up with TRBD1. Germline-derived CDR1 and CDR2 are LNHDA and SQIVND (reference sequence). The CDR3 runs to 15 residues. Trimming at V came to 7 bases and at J to 4 bases, leaving 5 bases not matched to a gene. The CDR3 nucleotides read TGTGCCAGTAATGCCGGGACAGGGGGCACCGGGGAGCTGTTTTTT. Its translation is CASNAGTGGTGELFF.

The chain combines TRBV28 with TRBJ2-7, with D tentatively TRBD1 (9 bases). Trimming took 4 bases from V and 2 from J, leaving 15 bases between them. Germline loops: CDR1 MDHEN, CDR2 SYDVKM. CDR3 length: 15 amino acids. The CDR3 reads CASSYSGTGTYEQYF. CDR3 bases: TGTGCCAGCAGTTATAGCGGGACAGGGACCTACGAGCAGTACTTC. Supplemented by reference TRBV28 and TRBJ2-7, the full variable domain reads DVKVTQSSRYLVKRTGEKVFLECVQDMDHENMFWYRQDPGLGLRLIYFSYDVKMKEKGDIPEGYSVSREKKERFSLILESASTNQTSMYLCASSYSGTGTYEQYFGPGTRLTVT.

This chain uses TRBV28 with TRBJ2-3, with D perhaps matching TRBD1 (5 bases). Germline CDR1 is MDHEN and CDR2 is SYDVKM. CDR3 length equals 17 residues. The ends were cut back, 6 bases at V and 5 bases at J, with 24 bases in the middle. CDR3 residues: CASSSLKTETRRDTQYF. CDR3 bases: TGTGCCAGCAGCAGCCTAAAGACAGAGACTCGGAGAGATACGCAGTATTTT.

This clone has only one observation. CDR3: CATSRIAGGHGNTQYF. CDR3 coding DNA: TGTGCCACCAGCAGAATAGCGGGAGGGCATGGGAATACGCAGTATTTT. The rearrangement links TRBV15 to TRBJ2-3, with 11 positions matching TRBD2. There are 16 residues in the CDR3. V lost 2 bases to trimming and J lost 7 bases; unmatched junction nucleotides: 8. Germline-derived CDR1 and CDR2 are LNHNV and YYDKDF (reference sequence).

The CDR3 DNA reads as TGTGCCAGCTCACCACCCCGAGAGACCCAGTACTTC. The encoded protein is CASSPPRETQYF. This chain links TRBV18 with TRBJ2-5, with no clear D. The CDR3 totals 12 residues. The ends were cut back, 0 bases at V and 4 bases at J, with 3 bases in the middle. From germline, CDR1 is KGHSH and CDR2 LQKENI. The complete variable domain, with remaining parts taken from reference TRBV18 and TRBJ2-5, reads NAGVMQNPRHLVRRRGQEARLRCSPMKGHSHVYWYRQLPEEGLKFMVYLQKENIIDESGMPKERFSAEFPKEGPSILRIQQVVRGDSAAYFCASSPPRETQYFGPGTRLLVL.

The chain joins TRBV5-4 to TRBJ2-7; 9 bases match TRBD1. J lost 2 bases, V lost 0 bases, and 9 bases had no gene match. The CDR3 spans 17 residues. CDR1 is SGHNT and CDR2 is YYREEE in the germline V gene (reference sequence). The CDR3 DNA sequence: TGTGCCAGCAGCTTGGAACCAGGACAGGGGAATACCTACGAGCAGTACTTC. Amino acids: CASSLEPGQGNTYEQYF.

The chain couples TRBV7-3 to TRBJ1-2; tentative D call: TRBD1 (6 bases). This CDR3 is 15 amino acids long. V was cut by 5 bases and J by 1 base, with 14 bases left in between. CDR1 and CDR2 (germline): SGHTA, FQGTGA. CDR3 coding DNA: TGTGCCAGCAGCCCCGGACAGAAACTTAACTATGGCTACACCTTC. This encodes CASSPGQKLNYGYTF.

V and J are TRBV13 and TRBJ2-1; 11 bases map to TRBD2. V shed 5 bases and J 0 bases; nucleotides not matched to a gene: 6. The length of the CDR3 is 17 residues. The germline V gene has CDR1 PRHDT and CDR2 FYEKMQ (reference sequence). In DNA form, the CDR3 reads TGTGCCAGCAGCCCGGATAGCGGGGGGGCCTCCTACAATGAGCAGTTCTTC. Translated, it gives CASSPDSGGASYNEQFF.

This chain joins TRBV4-1 and TRBJ2-5, with D hard to call. The CDR3 is made up of 13 amino acids. The ends were cut back, 1 base at V and 3 bases at J, with 6 bases in the middle. The germline gives CDR1 MGHRA, CDR2 YSYEKL. The CDR3 sequence: CASSQVEEETQYF. CDR3 DNA: TGCGCCAGCAGCCAAGTAGAAGAAGAGACCCAGTACTTC.

The chain links TRBV6-5 to TRBJ2-3; 9 bases match TRBD2. The CDR3 is made up of 15 amino acids. The V gene end was trimmed by 7 bases and the J gene end by 11 bases; junction bases not matched to a gene: 16. Germline lookup yields CDR1 MNHEY and CDR2 SVGAGI. CDR3 amino acids: CASTLRLAARKEQYF. The CDR3 coding sequence is TGTGCCAGCACCCTAAGACTAGCGGCCCGTAAGGAGCAGTATTTT.

V and J are TRBV18 and TRBJ2-7, with D perhaps matching TRBD1 (6 bases). V was cut by 4 bases and J by 5 bases, with 9 bases left in between. Germline V gene sequence: CDR1 KGHSH, CDR2 LQKENI. This CDR3 is 12 amino acids long. The CDR3 spells CASSQQGNEQYF. The CDR3 DNA is TGTGCCAGCTCACAACAGGGTAACGAGCAGTACTTC.

In this sample, this clone turned up once. Written as DNA, the CDR3 is TGTGCCAGCAGCTTTTGGGTCGGACAGGGGGTAAAACTGTTTTTT. This gives the protein CASSFWVGQGVKLFF. J is TRBJ1-4 and V is TRBV7-2, with 10 bases aligning to TRBD1. Germline trimming cut 3 bases from V and 10 bases from J; bases unmatched to any gene: 8. The CDR3 covers 15 residues. CDR1 SGHTA and CDR2 FQGNSA come from the germline V gene.

The chain is built from TRBV11-2 and TRBJ2-1, with 7 nucleotides matching TRBD1. The germline V gene has CDR1 SGHAT and CDR2 FQNNGV. Unmatched junction bases numbered 3, after V lost 5 bases and J lost 2 bases. This CDR3 contains 14 residues. CDR3 bases: TGTGCCAGCAGCCGAGGGGGCACCTACAATGAGCAGTTCTTC. Residues: CASSRGGTYNEQFF.

This chain connects TRBV4-1 to TRBJ2-4; maybe TRBD1 (5 bases). Germline V CDR1 and CDR2: MGHRA, YSYEKL. This CDR3 comprises 15 residues. Trimming took off 1 base at V and 5 bases at J, with 12 bases between the two ends. The CDR3 is CASSQGVVRENIQYF. In nucleotides, the CDR3 is TGCGCCAGCAGCCAAGGGGTGGTCAGGGAAAACATTCAGTACTTC.

The chain is built from TRBV7-9 and TRBJ2-1; possibly TRBD2 for D (6 bases). CDR1 and CDR2 (germline): SEHNR, FQNEAQ (reference sequence). Trimming pared 1 base from V and 8 bases from J, leaving 12 bases between. The CDR3 consists of 14 residues. CDR3 loop: CASSLGLGGDEQFF. DNA for the CDR3: TGTGCCAGCAGCTTAGGACTCGGAGGGGATGAGCAGTTCTTC.

This chain links TRBV6-4 with TRBJ2-1, with 8 bases that match TRBD1. Germline-derived CDR1 and CDR2 are MRHNA and SNTAGT. CDR3 length: 17 residues. V lost 5 bases to trimming and J lost 8 bases; unmatched junction nucleotides: 17. The CDR3 reads CASSTVPRGPKPHEQFF. CDR3 nucleotide sequence: TGTGCCAGCAGTACGGTCCCCAGGGGGCCCAAGCCCCATGAGCAGTTCTTC.

The chain links TRBV7-9 to TRBJ2-5; TRBD2 aligns across 12 bases. This CDR3 region has 16 residues. The V gene's germline CDR1 is SEHNR and CDR2 FQNEAQ (reference sequence). V trimming: 5 bases; J trimming: 5 bases; junction bases outside the gene matches: 9. CDR3 DNA sequence: TGTGCCAGCAGCCAAATGGGACTAGCGGGCCGGGAGACCCAGTACTTC. Translating it yields CASSQMGLAGRETQYF.

The chain recombines TRBV9 with TRBJ2-7, with 9 nucleotides matching TRBD2. This CDR3 spans 19 amino acids. CDR1 and CDR2 from the germline V gene are SGDLS and YYNGEE. The junction had 17 bases not matched to a gene; V was cut back by 4 bases and J by 0 bases. In DNA form, the CDR3 reads TGTGCCAGCAGCCCACGGTCCCGCGGGGGGGATCCTCTCTCCTACGAGCAGTACTTC. Encoded protein: CASSPRSRGGDPLSYEQYF.

V usage is TRBV28 and J usage is TRBJ1-1; 10 nucleotides align to TRBD1. Trimming removed 8 bases from V and 4 bases from J; junction bases left unmatched: 10. Germline V gene lookup returns CDR1 MDHEN and CDR2 SYDVKM. This CDR3 has 15 amino acids. CDR3 sequence (DNA): TGTGCCAGCCGGGACAGGGGAATGGGGCTCACTGAAGCTTTCTTT. It specifies CASRDRGMGLTEAFF.

J is TRBJ2-7 and V is TRBV5-1; 8 bases agree with TRBD1. In germline, CDR1 is SGHRS, CDR2 YFSETQ. The CDR3 consists of 13 residues. Trimming took 7 bases from V and 5 from J; bases not matched to a gene: 8. The CDR3 bases are TGCGCCAGCCACGGACAGGGAGCGGACGAGCAGTACTTC. This codes for CASHGQGADEQYF.

V usage is TRBV6-6 and J usage is TRBJ2-1; D is perhaps TRBD2 (6 bases). CDR1 and CDR2 (germline): MNHNY, SVGAGI (reference sequence). Deletions cut 3 bases from V and 5 bases from J, with 14 bases between. The CDR3 has 15 amino acids. The DNA of the CDR3 is TGTGCCAGCAGTTATCTAGCGCCGGACCACAATGAGCAGTTCTTC. Protein: CASSYLAPDHNEQFF.

This chain links TRBV4-2 with TRBJ1-1; 8 bases map to TRBD1. Germline values: CDR1 LGHNA, CDR2 YNFKEQ. The CDR3 is 16 residues long. With V trimmed by 3 bases and J by 3 bases, 9 bases remained unmatched. In nucleotides, the CDR3 is TGTGCCAGCAGCCAGGATCAGGGGGCTAGGGACACTGAAGCTTTCTTT. Its translation is CASSQDQGARDTEAFF.

V and J are TRBV11-2 and TRBJ2-7, with 7 bases lining up with TRBD2. Trimming at V came to 3 bases and at J to 4 bases, leaving 6 bases not matched to a gene. The CDR3 spans 14 residues. Germline V gives CDR1 SGHAT, CDR2 FQNNGV. CDR3 loop: CASSLGGSGYEQYF. CDR3 coding DNA: TGTGCCAGCAGCTTGGGCGGGAGCGGATACGAGCAGTACTTC.

The V and J genes are TRBV14 and TRBJ2-3; D may be TRBD1 (7 bases). Trimming took 3 bases from V and 4 from J, leaving 14 bases between them. This CDR3 region has 15 residues. The germline V gene encodes CDR1 SGHDN and CDR2 FVKESK. Written as DNA, the CDR3 is TGTGCCAGCAGCCAGTCCAGGGGGAGGCCAGATACGCAGTATTTT. It is translated as CASSQSRGRPDTQYF.

The V and J genes are TRBV7-2 and TRBJ1-4; TRBD1 aligns across 7 bases. V lost 5 bases, J lost 2 bases, and 5 bases stayed unmatched. The CDR3 has 15 residues. Germline V CDR1 and CDR2: SGHTA, FQGNSA. The CDR3, as DNA: TGTGCCAGCAGCCCGGACAGGCTGACTAATGAAAAACTGTTTTTT. It translates to CASSPDRLTNEKLFF.

The V call is TRBV27, the J call TRBJ1-2; a possible D gene is TRBD1 (5 bases). The germline CDR1 and CDR2 sequences are MNHEY and SMNVEV (reference sequence). The CDR3 is 12 amino acids. Trimming shortened V by 6 bases and J by 4 bases, and 9 bases separated the two germline ends. Written as DNA, the CDR3 is TGTGCCAGCAGAGGGGCCGGCTATGGCTACACCTTC. Its translation: CASRGAGYGYTF.

In regard to this clone: One end of the junction varies from germline; a read error may be responsible. The chain joins TRBV6-1 to TRBJ1-1, with D possibly being TRBD1 (5 bases). Germline lookup yields CDR1 MNHNS and CDR2 SASEGT. CDR3 length: 15 amino acids. The CDR3, as DNA: TGTGCCAGCAGTGACCCCGGAGGGGTGAAGACTGAAGCTTTCTTT. Amino acid sequence: CASSDPGGVKTEAFF.